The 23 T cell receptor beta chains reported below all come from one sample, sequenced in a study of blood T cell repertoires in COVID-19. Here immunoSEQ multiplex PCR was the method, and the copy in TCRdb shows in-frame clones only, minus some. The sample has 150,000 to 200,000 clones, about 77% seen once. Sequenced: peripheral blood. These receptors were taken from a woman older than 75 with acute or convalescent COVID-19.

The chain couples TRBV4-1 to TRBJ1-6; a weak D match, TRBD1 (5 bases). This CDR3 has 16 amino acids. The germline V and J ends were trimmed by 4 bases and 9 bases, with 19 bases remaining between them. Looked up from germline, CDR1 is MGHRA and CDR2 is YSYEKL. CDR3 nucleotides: TGCGCCAGCAGCCCCCGGGAGCTCAGGGAGGCTTCACCCCTCCACTTT. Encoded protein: CASSPRELREASPLHF.

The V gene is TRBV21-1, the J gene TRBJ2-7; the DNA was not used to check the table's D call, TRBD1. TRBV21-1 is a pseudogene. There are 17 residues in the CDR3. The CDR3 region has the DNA TGTGCCAGCAGCAAAGTTGGGGGCGAGATGCAAGATTACGAGCAGTACTTC. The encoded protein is CASSKVGGEMQDYEQYF.

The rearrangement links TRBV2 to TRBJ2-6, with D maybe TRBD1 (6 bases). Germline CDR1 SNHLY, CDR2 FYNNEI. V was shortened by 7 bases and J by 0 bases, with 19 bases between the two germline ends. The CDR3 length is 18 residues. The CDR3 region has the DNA TGTGCCAGCAAGGGTGTAAGGGACATCAACTCTGGGGCCAACGTCCTGACTTTC. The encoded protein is CASKGVRDINSGANVLTF.

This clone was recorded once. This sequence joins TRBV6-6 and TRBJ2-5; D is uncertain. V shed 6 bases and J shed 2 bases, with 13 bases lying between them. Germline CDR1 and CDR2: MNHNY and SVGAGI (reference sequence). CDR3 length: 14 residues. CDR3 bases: TGTGCCAGCAGGAGACTCGGCAATCAAGAGACCCAGTACTTC. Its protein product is CASRRLGNQETQYF.

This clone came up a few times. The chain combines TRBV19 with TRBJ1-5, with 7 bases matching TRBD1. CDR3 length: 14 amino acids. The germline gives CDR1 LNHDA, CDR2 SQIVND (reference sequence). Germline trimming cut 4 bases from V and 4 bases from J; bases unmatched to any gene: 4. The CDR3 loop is CASSRGQLNQPQHF. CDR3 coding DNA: TGTGCCAGTAGTAGGGGACAGCTGAATCAGCCCCAGCATTTT.

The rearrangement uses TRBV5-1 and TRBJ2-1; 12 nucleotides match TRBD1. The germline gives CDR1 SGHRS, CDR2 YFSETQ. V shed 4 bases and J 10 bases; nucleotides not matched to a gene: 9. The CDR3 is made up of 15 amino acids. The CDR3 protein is CASSPGQGASREQFF. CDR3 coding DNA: TGCGCCAGCAGCCCGGGACAGGGGGCTAGCCGAGAGCAGTTCTTC.

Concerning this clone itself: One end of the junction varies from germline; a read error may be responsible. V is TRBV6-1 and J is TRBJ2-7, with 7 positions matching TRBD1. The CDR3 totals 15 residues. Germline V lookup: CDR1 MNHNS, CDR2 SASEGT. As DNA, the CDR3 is TGTGCCAGCAGAGAAGGGACAGCCAACTCCTACGAGCAGTACTTC. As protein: CASREGTANSYEQYF.

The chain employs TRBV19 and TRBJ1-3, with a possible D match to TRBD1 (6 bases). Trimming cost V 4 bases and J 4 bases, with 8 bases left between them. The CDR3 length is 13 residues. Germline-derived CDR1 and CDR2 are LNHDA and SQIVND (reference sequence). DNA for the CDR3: TGTGCCAGTAGTACGGACAGAGGAAACACCATATATTTT. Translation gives CASSTDRGNTIYF. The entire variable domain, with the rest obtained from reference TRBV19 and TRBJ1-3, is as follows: DGGITQSPKYLFRKEGQNVTLSCEQNLNHDAMYWYRQDPGQGLRLIYYSQIVNDFQKGDIAEGYSVSREKKESFPLTVTSAQKNPTAFYLCASSTDRGNTIYFGEGSWLTVV.

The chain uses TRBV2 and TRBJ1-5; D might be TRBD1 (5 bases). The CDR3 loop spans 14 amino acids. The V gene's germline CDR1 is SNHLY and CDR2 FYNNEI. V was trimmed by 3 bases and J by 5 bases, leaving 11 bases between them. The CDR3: CASSESRQYQPQHF. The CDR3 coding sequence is TGTGCCAGCAGTGAGAGTAGACAGTATCAGCCCCAGCATTTT.

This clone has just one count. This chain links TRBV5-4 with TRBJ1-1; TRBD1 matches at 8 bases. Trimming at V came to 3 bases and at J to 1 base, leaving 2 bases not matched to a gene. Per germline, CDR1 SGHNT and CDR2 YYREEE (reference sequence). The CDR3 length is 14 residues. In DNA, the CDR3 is TGTGCCAGCAGCTGGGACAGGTCGAACACTGAAGCTTTCTTT. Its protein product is CASSWDRSNTEAFF.

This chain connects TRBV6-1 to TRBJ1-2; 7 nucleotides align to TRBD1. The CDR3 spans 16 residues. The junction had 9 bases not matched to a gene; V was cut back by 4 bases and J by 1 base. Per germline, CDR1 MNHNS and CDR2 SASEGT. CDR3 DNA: TGTGCCAGCAGTGCCCCGGGACAGCTTTATAACTATGGCTACACCTTC. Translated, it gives CASSAPGQLYNYGYTF.

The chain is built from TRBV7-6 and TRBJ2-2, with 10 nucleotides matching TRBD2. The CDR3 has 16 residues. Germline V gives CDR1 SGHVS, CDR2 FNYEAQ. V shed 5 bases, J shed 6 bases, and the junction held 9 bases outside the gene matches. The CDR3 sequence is CASSTPLAGRSGELFF. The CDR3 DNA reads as TGTGCCAGCAGCACCCCACTAGCGGGGAGGTCCGGGGAGCTGTTTTTT.

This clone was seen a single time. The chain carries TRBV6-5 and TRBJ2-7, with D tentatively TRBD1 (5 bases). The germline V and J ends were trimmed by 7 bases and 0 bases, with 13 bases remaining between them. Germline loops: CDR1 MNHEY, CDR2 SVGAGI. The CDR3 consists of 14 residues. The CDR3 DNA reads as TGTGCCAGCACAACAGGCCCTAGCTCCTACGAGCAGTACTTC. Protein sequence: CASTTGPSSYEQYF.

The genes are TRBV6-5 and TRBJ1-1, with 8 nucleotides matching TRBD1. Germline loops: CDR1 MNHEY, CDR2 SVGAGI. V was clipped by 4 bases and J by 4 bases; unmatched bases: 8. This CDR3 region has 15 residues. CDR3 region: CASSSRTGKGTEAFF. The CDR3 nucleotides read TGTGCCAGCAGTTCTCGGACAGGGAAGGGCACTGAAGCTTTCTTT.

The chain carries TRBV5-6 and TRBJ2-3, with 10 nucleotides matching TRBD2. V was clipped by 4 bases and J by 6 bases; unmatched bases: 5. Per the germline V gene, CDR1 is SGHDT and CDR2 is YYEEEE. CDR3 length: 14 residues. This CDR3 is CASSILAGYDTQYF. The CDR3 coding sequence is TGTGCCAGCAGCATACTAGCGGGGTACGATACGCAGTATTTT. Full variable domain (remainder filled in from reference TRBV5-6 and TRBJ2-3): DAGVTQSPTHLIKTRGQQVTLRCSPKSGHDTVSWYQQALGQGPQFIFQYYEEEERQRGNFPDRFSGHQFPNYSSELNVNALLLGDSALYLCASSILAGYDTQYFGPGTRLTVL.

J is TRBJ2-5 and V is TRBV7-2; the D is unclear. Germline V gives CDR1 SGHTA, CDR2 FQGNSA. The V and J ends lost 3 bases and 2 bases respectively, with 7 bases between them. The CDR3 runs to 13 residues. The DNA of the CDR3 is TGTGCCAGCAGCTTCTCCCTACAAGAGACCCAGTACTTC. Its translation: CASSFSLQETQYF. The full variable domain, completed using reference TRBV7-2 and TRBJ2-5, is GAGVSQSPSNKVTEKGKDVELRCDPISGHTALYWYRQSLGQGLEFLIYFQGNSAPDKSGLPSDRFSAERTGGSVSTLTIQRTQQEDSAVYLCASSFSLQETQYFGPGTRLLVL.

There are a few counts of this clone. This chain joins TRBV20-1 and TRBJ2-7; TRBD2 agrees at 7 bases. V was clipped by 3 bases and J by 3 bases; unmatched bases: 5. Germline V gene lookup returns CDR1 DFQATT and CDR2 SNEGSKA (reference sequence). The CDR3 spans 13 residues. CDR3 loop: CSASHPGGYEQYF. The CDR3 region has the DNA TGCAGTGCTAGTCACCCGGGGGGCTACGAGCAGTACTTC.

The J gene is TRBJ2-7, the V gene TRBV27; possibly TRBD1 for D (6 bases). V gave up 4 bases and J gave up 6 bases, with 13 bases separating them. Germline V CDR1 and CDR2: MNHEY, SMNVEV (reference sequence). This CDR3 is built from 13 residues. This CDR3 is CASSSDRRGEQYF. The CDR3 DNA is TGTGCCAGCAGTTCGGACAGAAGGGGCGAGCAGTACTTC.

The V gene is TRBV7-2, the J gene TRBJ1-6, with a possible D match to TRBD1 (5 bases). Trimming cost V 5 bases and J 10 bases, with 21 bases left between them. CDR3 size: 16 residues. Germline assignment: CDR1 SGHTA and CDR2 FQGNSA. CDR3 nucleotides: TGTGCCAGCAGCCTGGTCATGGGGGGACGAGGGTCACCCCTCCACTTT. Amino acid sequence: CASSLVMGGRGSPLHF.

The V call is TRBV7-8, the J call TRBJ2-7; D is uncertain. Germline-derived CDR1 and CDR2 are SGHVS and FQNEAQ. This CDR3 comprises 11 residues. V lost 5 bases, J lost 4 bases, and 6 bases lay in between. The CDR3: CASSPRYEQYF. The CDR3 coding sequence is TGTGCCAGCAGCCCCCGTTACGAGCAGTACTTC.

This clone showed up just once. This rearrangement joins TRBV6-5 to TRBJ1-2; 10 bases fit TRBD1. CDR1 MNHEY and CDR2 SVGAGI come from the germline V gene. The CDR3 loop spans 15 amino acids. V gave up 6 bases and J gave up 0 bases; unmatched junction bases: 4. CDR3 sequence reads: CASRPDRGPNYGYTF. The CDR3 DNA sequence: TGTGCCAGCAGACCCGACAGGGGGCCTAACTATGGCTACACCTTC.

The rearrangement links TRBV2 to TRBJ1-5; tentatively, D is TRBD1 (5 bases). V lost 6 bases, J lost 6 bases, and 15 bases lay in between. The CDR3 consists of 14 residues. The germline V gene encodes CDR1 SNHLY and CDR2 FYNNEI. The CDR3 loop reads CASREQGWSQPQHF. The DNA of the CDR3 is TGTGCCAGCAGGGAGCAGGGTTGGAGTCAGCCCCAGCATTTT.

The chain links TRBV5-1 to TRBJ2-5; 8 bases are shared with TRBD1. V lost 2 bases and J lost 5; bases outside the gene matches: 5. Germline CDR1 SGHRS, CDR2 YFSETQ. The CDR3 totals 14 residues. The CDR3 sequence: CASSFAGGVETQYF. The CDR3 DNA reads TGCGCCAGCAGCTTCGCAGGGGGCGTGGAGACCCAGTACTTC.